Listed here are 24 T cell receptor beta chains from one sample, sequenced in a study of human T cells and chemical hapten exposure. One entry per CDR3 protein results from TCRdb running MiXCR on the RACE reads. The data show approximately 340,000 distinct CDR3 sequences, about 7% seen once. Documented time point: patch test 1, 2 weeks after DPC sensitization. Indicated treatment: therapeutic diphenylcyclopropenone sensitization with weekly scalp DPC. The sequencing used whole blood, collected in connection with sensitization to the hapten diphenylcyclopropenone (DPC). The receptor source for this set is a woman between 18 and 30 years old with alopecia areata. Some clones in this sample may be carry-over from other donors' samples.

This clonotype was counted only a few times. V and J are TRBV14 and TRBJ2-3; no clear D gene. With 2 bases removed from V and 1 base from J, the gap between germline ends came to 16 bases. Germline V gene lookup returns CDR1 SGHDN and CDR2 FVKESK. The CDR3 length is 17 residues. The CDR3 here is CASSQILSGFGTDTQYF. In DNA form, the CDR3 reads TGTGCCAGCAGCCAAATTTTATCGGGTTTCGGCACAGATACGCAGTATTTT.

This clonotype occurred a few times. The chain combines TRBV11-2 with TRBJ2-7, with 9 bases matching TRBD1. Trimming removed 5 bases from V and 6 bases from J; junction bases left unmatched: 5. Per the germline V gene, CDR1 is SGHAT and CDR2 is FQNNGV. The CDR3 loop spans 13 amino acids. CDR3: CASSPDRGIEQYF. The CDR3 DNA sequence: TGTGCCAGCAGCCCGGACAGGGGAATCGAGCAGTACTTC.

This clonotype came up a few times. The chain employs TRBV20-1 and TRBJ2-3; the match to TRBD2 covers 8 bases. V shed 3 bases, J shed 6 bases, and the junction held 8 bases outside the gene matches. The length of the CDR3 is 14 residues. Germline V gives CDR1 DFQATT, CDR2 SNEGSKA (reference sequence). CDR3 amino acids: CSARGFGGGDTQYF. The DNA for the CDR3 is TGCAGTGCTAGGGGCTTTGGCGGGGGGGATACGCAGTATTTT.

This clonotype came up many times. CDR3 amino acids: CASTLTGRGNTEAFF. CDR3 sequence (DNA): TGTGCCAGCACCCTGACAGGGAGGGGAAACACTGAAGCTTTCTTT. The chain employs TRBV6-5 and TRBJ1-1, with 7 bases identical to TRBD1. The germline CDR1 and CDR2 sequences are MNHEY and SVGAGI. The CDR3 runs 15 residues. V was pared by 7 bases and J by 2 bases, with 10 bases of the junction left unmatched.

This clonotype was counted a few times. The chain uses TRBV3-1 and TRBJ1-2, with D possibly matching TRBD1 (5 bases). Germline V CDR1 and CDR2: LGHDT, YNNKEL (reference sequence). V lost 4 bases, J lost 3 bases, and 12 bases lay in between. The CDR3 length is 14 residues. The CDR3: CASSPTVTHYGYTF. In nucleotides, the CDR3 is TGTGCCAGCAGCCCGACAGTGACCCACTATGGCTACACCTTC.

This clonotype was seen many times. CDR3 DNA: TGCGCCAGCAGCTTGACTCAGGGGTACGAGCAGTACTTC. This encodes CASSLTQGYEQYF. The V call is TRBV5-1, the J call TRBJ2-7; possibly TRBD1 for D (6 bases). V was pared by 1 base and J by 4 bases, with 9 bases between. The CDR3 contains 13 residues. Germline loops: CDR1 SGHRS, CDR2 YFSETQ.

This clonotype was seen repeatedly, ten times or more. The chain combines TRBV4-2 with TRBJ2-2; 9 bases are shared with TRBD2. Germline values: CDR1 LGHNA, CDR2 YNFKEQ. This CDR3 is built from 19 residues. V shed 4 bases, J shed 0 bases, and the junction held 12 bases outside the gene matches. CDR3 coding DNA: TGTGCCAGCAGCCGCGAATTAAGCGGGGGGCCGACGAACACCGGGGAGCTGTTTTTT. Translating gives CASSRELSGGPTNTGELFF.

The CDR3 protein is CASSRQITQAFF. The DNA of the CDR3 is TGTGCCAGCAGTCGACAGATTACCCAAGCTTTCTTT. This chain joins TRBV7-2 and TRBJ1-1, with D possibly being TRBD1 (5 bases). Per the germline V gene, CDR1 is SGHTA and CDR2 is FQGNSA. This CDR3 is 12 amino acids long. Trimming removed 6 bases at V and 9 bases at J, with 14 bases between.

The rearrangement links TRBV28 to TRBJ1-1, with D possibly being TRBD1 (6 bases). Germline CDR1 is MDHEN and CDR2 is SYDVKM. The CDR3 runs to 15 residues. Trimming stripped 5 bases from V and 1 base from J, with 14 bases between. DNA of the CDR3: TGTGCCAGCAGTCTTTACAGGGCCAGGAACACTGAAGCTTTCTTT. This translates into CASSLYRARNTEAFF.

This clonotype was counted between two and nine times. CDR3 in DNA: TGTGCCAGCAGCTCAAGCATGCGGGCAGATACGCAGTATTTT. Translation gives CASSSSMRADTQYF. The chain joins TRBV7-2 to TRBJ2-3; weak D call: TRBD2 (5 bases). Germline CDR1 and CDR2: SGHTA and FQGNSA. Trimming removed 4 bases from V and 4 bases from J, with 12 bases in between. CDR3 length: 14 residues.

This clonotype was observed a handful of times. This chain's CDR3 is CASSLEGGKGYTF. The DNA for the CDR3 is TGTGCCAGCAGTTTGGAGGGAGGCAAAGGCTACACCTTC. The chain recombines TRBV12-3 or TRBV12-4 with TRBJ1-2; D unclear. The CDR3 covers 13 residues. V dropped 3 bases and J dropped 8 bases, with 13 bases sitting between them.

The chain is built from TRBV6-5 and TRBJ2-5; 8 bases fit TRBD2. J lost 9 bases, V lost 2 bases, and 11 bases had no gene match. CDR1 is MNHEY and CDR2 is SVGAGI in the germline V gene. The CDR3 is 15 amino acids. The CDR3, as DNA: TGTGCCAGCAGTTACAAGCGGGGGTACTTGAAGGCCCAGTACTTC. Translation: CASSYKRGYLKAQYF.

The table lists this clonotype with many counts. CDR3 sequence (DNA): TGTGCCAGCAGTTTAGCTGGGGCACCCCTCCACTTT. Protein product: CASSLAGAPLHF. V usage is TRBV27 and J usage is TRBJ1-6; unclear D gene. The CDR3 covers 12 residues. Germline V CDR1 and CDR2: MNHEY, SMNVEV (reference sequence). V lost 2 bases and J 11 bases, leaving 7 bases between the germline ends.

This clonotype was recorded many times. The CDR3 sequence is CASSQDPERRHEQYF. DNA for the CDR3: TGTGCCAGCAGCCAAGATCCGGAAAGGAGGCACGAGCAGTACTTC. This chain uses TRBV4-2 with TRBJ2-7; D perhaps matches TRBD2 (5 bases). The CDR3 covers 15 residues. Per the germline V gene, CDR1 is LGHNA and CDR2 is YNFKEQ. The V gene lost 0 bases and the J gene lost 5 bases, with 14 bases spanning the gap.

This clonotype has more than one count but fewer than ten. The chain is built from TRBV7-8 and TRBJ2-1; 12 bases fit TRBD2. The germline gives CDR1 SGHVS, CDR2 FQNEAQ. This CDR3 contains 16 residues. J gave up 6 bases and V 3 bases, and 6 bases lay outside the gene matches. CDR3 sequence reads: CASSFLVTSGGNEQFF. CDR3 nucleotide sequence: TGTGCCAGCAGCTTTCTAGTGACTAGCGGGGGCAATGAGCAGTTCTTC.

V usage is TRBV12-5 and J usage is TRBJ1-5, with D tentatively TRBD1 (5 bases). Germline V gene sequence: CDR1 LGHNT, CDR2 FRNRAP. This CDR3 comprises 15 residues. V was pared by 3 bases and J by 3 bases, with 12 bases between. As DNA, the CDR3 is TGTGCTAGTGGTTTAGCAGGGATTTTCAATCAGCCCCAGCATTTT. Translated, it gives CASGLAGIFNQPQHF.

The sample holds a few counts of this clonotype. This sequence joins TRBV20-1 and TRBJ2-3, with 13 bases aligning to TRBD2. CDR3 length: 16 residues. Looked up from germline, CDR1 is DFQATT and CDR2 is SNEGSKA (reference sequence). V gave up 1 base and J gave up 5 bases; unmatched junction bases: 6. The CDR3 loop is CSARVTSGGAGDTQYF. For the CDR3, the DNA is TGCAGTGCTAGAGTAACTAGCGGGGGGGCTGGAGATACGCAGTATTTT.

This clonotype was counted at least ten times. This chain connects TRBV20-1 to TRBJ2-7, with 7 bases that match TRBD1. The CDR3 spans 10 residues. Germline values: CDR1 DFQATT, CDR2 SNEGSKA (reference sequence). Trimming at V came to 5 bases and at J to 7 bases, leaving 2 bases not matched to a gene. The CDR3 loop reads CSALRGEQYF. As DNA, the CDR3 is TGCAGTGCTCTCAGGGGGGAGCAGTACTTC.

Ten or more counts support this clonotype. This sequence joins TRBV28 and TRBJ1-1, with D maybe TRBD1 (5 bases). The CDR3 runs to 16 residues. The ends were cut back, 4 bases at V and 1 base at J, with 16 bases in the middle. CDR1 and CDR2 (germline): MDHEN, SYDVKM. The DNA for the CDR3 is TGTGCCAGCAGTTCAAGGAGGGGTAAATCGAACACTGAAGCTTTCTTT. It codes for CASSSRRGKSNTEAFF.

V usage is TRBV6-5 and J usage is TRBJ2-7, with D possibly being TRBD2 (5 bases). Deletions cut 6 bases from V and 5 bases from J, with 14 bases between. The length of the CDR3 is 13 residues. CDR1 is MNHEY, CDR2 SVGAGI, per germline. CDR3 DNA: TGTGCCAGCAGCGGCTCCGAGGGCCACGAGCAGTACTTC. It specifies CASSGSEGHEQYF.

The CDR3, as DNA: TGTGCCAGCAGCCCCCTGGACACAGATACGCAGTATTTT. This codes for CASSPLDTDTQYF. The V and J genes are TRBV9 and TRBJ2-3; D gene unclear. The CDR3 length is 13 residues. Trimming pared 4 bases from V and 2 bases from J, leaving 8 bases between. CDR1 is SGDLS and CDR2 is YYNGEE in the germline V gene.

The chain employs TRBV7-2 and TRBJ2-3; D possibly uses TRBD1 or TRBD2 (5 bases each). V was pared by 5 bases and J by 12 bases, with 15 bases between. This CDR3 spans 12 amino acids. The germline V gene encodes CDR1 SGHTA and CDR2 FQGNSA. CDR3 sequence reads: CASSQNRDPQYF. The CDR3, as DNA: TGTGCCAGCAGCCAAAACCGGGACCCCCAGTATTTT. Using reference TRBV7-2 and TRBJ2-3 for the parts outside the CDR3, the full variable domain is GAGVSQSPSNKVTEKGKDVELRCDPISGHTALYWYRQSLGQGLEFLIYFQGNSAPDKSGLPSDRFSAERTGGSVSTLTIQRTQQEDSAVYLCASSQNRDPQYFGPGTRLTVL.

The CDR3 DNA sequence: TGTGCCAGCAGTCCGCGGACAGGGCGAATCGGGGAGCTGTTTTTT. Protein sequence: CASSPRTGRIGELFF. This rearrangement joins TRBV6-1 to TRBJ2-2; 8 bases line up with TRBD1. Trimming cost V 5 bases and J 7 bases; bases outside gene matches: 9. This CDR3 region has 15 residues. Germline V gene data show CDR1 as MNHNS and CDR2 as SASEGT.

This clonotype was counted between two and nine times. The J gene is TRBJ2-2, the V gene TRBV2; D not resolved. The CDR3 spans 12 residues. Germline V gene sequence: CDR1 SNHLY, CDR2 FYNNEI. Trimming removed 4 bases at V and 5 bases at J, with 5 bases between. CDR3 residues: CASSADTGELFF. The CDR3 nucleotides read TGTGCCAGCAGTGCGGATACCGGGGAGCTGTTTTTT. The full variable domain, with the rest looked up from reference TRBV2 and TRBJ2-2, is EPEVTQTPSHQVTQMGQEVILRCVPISNHLYFYWYRQILGQKVEFLVSFYNNEISEKSEIFDDQFSVERPDGSNFTLKIRSTKLEDSAMYFCASSADTGELFFGEGSRLTVL.